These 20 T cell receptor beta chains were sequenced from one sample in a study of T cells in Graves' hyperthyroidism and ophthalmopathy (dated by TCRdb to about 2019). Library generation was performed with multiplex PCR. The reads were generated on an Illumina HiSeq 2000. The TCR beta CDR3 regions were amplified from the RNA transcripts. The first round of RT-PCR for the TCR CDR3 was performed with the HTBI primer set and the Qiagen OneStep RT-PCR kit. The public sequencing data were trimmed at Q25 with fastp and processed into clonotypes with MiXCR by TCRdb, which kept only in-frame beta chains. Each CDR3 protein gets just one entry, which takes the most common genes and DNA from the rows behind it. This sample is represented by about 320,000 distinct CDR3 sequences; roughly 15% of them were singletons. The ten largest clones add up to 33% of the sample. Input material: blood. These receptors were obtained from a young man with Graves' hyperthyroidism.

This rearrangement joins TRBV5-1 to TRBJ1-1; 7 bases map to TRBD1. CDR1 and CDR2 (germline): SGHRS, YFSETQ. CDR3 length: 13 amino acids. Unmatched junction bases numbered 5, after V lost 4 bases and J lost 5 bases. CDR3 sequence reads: CASSRQGRTEAFF. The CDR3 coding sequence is TGCGCCAGCAGCCGACAGGGAAGGACTGAAGCTTTCTTT.

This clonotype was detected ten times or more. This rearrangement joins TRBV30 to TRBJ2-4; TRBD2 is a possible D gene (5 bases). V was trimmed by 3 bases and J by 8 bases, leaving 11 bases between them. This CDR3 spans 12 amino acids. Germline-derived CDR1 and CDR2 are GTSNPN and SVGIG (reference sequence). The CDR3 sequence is CAWRTASHIQYF. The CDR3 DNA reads TGTGCCTGGAGAACTGCTAGCCACATTCAGTACTTC.

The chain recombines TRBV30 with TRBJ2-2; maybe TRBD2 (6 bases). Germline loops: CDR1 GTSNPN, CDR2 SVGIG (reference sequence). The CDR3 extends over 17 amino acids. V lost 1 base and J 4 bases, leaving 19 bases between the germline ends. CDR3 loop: CAWSAYSGRTITGELFF. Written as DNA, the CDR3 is TGTGCCTGGAGTGCTTACTCGGGACGGACTATCACCGGGGAGCTGTTTTTT.

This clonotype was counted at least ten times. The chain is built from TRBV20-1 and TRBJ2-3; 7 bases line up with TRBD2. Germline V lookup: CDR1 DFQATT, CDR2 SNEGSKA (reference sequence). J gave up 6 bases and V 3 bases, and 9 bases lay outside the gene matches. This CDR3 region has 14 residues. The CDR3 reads CSASPSWEGDTQYF. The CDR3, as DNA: TGCAGTGCTAGCCCCTCGTGGGAGGGGGATACGCAGTATTTT.

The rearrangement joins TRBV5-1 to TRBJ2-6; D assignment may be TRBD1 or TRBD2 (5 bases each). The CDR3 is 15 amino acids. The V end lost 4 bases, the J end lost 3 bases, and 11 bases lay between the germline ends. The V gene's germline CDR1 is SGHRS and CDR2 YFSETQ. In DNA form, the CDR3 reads TGCGCCAGCAGCAGGGACCCTAATGGGGCCAACGTCCTGACTTTC. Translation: CASSRDPNGANVLTF. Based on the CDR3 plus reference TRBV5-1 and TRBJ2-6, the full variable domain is KAGVTQTPRYLIKTRGQQVTLSCSPISGHRSVSWYQQTPGQGLQFLFEYFSETQRNKGNFPGRFSGRQFSNSRSEMNVSTLELGDSALYLCASSRDPNGANVLTFGAGSRLTVL.

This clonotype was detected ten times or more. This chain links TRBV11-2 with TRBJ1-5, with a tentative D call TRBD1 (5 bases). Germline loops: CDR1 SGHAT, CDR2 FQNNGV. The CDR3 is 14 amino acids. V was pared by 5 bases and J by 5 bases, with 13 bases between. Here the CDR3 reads CASSVTGRDQPQHF. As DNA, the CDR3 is TGTGCCAGCAGCGTTACGGGACGGGATCAGCCCCAGCATTTT.

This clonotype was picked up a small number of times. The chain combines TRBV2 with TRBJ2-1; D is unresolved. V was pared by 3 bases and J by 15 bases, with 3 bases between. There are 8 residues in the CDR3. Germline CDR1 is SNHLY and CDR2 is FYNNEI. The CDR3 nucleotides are TGTGCCAGCAGTGACGCGTTCTTC. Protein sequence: CASSDAFF.

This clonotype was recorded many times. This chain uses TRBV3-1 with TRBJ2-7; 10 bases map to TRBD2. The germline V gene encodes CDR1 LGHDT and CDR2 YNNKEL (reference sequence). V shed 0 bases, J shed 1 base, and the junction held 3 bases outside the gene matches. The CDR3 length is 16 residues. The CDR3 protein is CASSQDKLAGSYEQYF. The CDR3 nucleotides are TGTGCCAGCAGCCAAGATAAACTAGCGGGATCCTACGAGCAGTACTTC.

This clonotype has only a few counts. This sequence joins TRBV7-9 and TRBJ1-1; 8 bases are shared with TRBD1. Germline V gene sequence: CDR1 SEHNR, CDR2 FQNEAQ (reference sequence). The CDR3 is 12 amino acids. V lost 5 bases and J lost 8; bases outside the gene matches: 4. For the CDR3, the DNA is TGTGCCAGCAGCAACAGGGGGGGGGAAGCTTTCTTT. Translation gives CASSNRGGEAFF.

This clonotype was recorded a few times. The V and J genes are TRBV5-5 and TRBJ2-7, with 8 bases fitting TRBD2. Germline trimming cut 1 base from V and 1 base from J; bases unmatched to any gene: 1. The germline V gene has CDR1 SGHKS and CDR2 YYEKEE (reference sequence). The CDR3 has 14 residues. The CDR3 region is CASSLREGSYEQYF. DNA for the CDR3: TGTGCCAGCAGCTTGCGGGAGGGATCCTACGAGCAGTACTTC.

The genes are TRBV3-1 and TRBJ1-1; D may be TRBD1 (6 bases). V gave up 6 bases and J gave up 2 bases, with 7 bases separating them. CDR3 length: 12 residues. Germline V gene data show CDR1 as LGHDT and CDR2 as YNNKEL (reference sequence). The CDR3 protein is CASRDRNTEAFF. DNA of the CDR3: TGTGCCAGCAGGGACAGAAACACTGAAGCTTTCTTT.

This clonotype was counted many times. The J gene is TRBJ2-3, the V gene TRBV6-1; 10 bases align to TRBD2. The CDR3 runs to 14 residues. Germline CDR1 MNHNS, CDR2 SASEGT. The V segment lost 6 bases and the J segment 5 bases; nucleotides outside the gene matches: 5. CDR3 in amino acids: CASRTRLAGDTQYF. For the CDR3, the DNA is TGTGCCAGCAGAACTAGACTAGCGGGAGATACGCAGTATTTT.

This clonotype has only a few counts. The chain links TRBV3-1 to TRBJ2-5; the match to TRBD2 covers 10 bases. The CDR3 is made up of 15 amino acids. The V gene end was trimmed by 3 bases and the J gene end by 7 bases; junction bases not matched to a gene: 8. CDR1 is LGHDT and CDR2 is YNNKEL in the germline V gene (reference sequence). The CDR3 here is CASSQWLAGAGTQYF. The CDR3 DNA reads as TGTGCCAGCAGCCAGTGGCTAGCGGGAGCAGGGACCCAGTACTTC.

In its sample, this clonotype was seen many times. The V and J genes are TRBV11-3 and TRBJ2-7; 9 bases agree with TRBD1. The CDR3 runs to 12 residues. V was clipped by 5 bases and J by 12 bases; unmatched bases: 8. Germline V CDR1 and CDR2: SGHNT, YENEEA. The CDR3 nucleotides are TGTGCCAGCAGCCCCCAGGACAGGGGCACGTACTTC. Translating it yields CASSPQDRGTYF.

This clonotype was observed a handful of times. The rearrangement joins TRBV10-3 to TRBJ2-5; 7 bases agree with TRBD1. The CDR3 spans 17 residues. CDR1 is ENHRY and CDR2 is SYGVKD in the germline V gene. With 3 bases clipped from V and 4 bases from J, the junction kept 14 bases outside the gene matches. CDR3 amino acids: CAISDSRQGGRIETQYF. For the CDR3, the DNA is TGTGCCATCAGTGACTCAAGACAGGGCGGCAGAATAGAGACCCAGTACTTC.

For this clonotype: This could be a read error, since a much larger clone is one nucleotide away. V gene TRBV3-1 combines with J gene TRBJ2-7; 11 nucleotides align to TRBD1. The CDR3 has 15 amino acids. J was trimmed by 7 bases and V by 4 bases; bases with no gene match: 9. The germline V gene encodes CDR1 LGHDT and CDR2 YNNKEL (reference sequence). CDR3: CASSLGTGGRGEQYF. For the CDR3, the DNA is TGTGCCAGCAGCCTAGGGACAGGGGGGCGGGGTGAGCAGTACTTC.

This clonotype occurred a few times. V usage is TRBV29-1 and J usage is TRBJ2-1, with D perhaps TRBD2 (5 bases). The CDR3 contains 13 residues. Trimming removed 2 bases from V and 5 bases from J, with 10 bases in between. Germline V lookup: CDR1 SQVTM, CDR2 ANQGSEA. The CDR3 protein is CSVENPGNNEQFF. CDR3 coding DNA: TGCAGCGTTGAAAACCCGGGGAACAATGAGCAGTTCTTC.

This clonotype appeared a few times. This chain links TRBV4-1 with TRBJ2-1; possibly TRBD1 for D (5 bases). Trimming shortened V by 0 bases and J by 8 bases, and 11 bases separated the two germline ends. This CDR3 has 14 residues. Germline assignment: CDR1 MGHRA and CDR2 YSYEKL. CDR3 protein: CASSQETGRDEQFF. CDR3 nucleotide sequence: TGCGCCAGCAGCCAAGAAACAGGACGCGATGAGCAGTTCTTC.

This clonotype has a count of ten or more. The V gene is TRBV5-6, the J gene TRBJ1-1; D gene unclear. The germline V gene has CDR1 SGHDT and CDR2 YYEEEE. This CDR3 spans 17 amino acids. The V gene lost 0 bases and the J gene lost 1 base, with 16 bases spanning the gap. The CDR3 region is CASSLGVGGRTNTEAFF. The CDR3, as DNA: TGTGCCAGCAGCTTGGGTGTGGGAGGGCGGACGAACACTGAAGCTTTCTTT.

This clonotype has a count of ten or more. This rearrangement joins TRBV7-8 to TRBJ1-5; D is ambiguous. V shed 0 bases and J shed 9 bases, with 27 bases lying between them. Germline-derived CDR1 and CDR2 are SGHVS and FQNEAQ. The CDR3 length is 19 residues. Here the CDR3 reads CASSLARYLKGRRLVPQHF. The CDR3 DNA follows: TGTGCCAGCAGCTTAGCGCGGTACCTGAAGGGCAGGAGACTCGTGCCCCAGCATTTT.